Here is one TCR beta chain with its context. This clonotype was observed a few times. Its antigen is unknown. No per-base quality is available; no much larger clone lies one base away. Sample treatment or condition, as interpreted from the label and publication: approximately nine-day PBMC culture with coronavirus spike peptide pools or control peptides (ViraFEST assay). The ViraFEST assay, used in the study, expanded antigen-specific T cells with peptide pools and then identified the expanded clonotypes through TCR sequencing. The convalescent patients' positive SARS-CoV-2 PCR tests fell between March and December 2020, which was before the Alpha, Beta and Delta variants emerged in the United States. About 1.8 million PBMCs per well were cultured in IMDM with about 5% human AB serum and about 9.7 IU/ml IL-2, plus 10 ug/ml peptide pools. Half of the culture medium was replaced with fresh IL-2-containing medium on days 3 and 7. After around 11 days of culture, CD4+ T cells were isolated by negative selection using the EasySep CD4+ T cell isolation kit. PBMCs were separated from whole blood using Ficoll-Paque Plus gradient centrifugation and then either used fresh or cryopreserved at -140C. Triplicate wells were generally used for each culture condition.

Deletion took 3 bases off V and 4 bases off J, with a span of 16 bases between the germline ends. The CDR3 sequence holds 16 residues, the cysteine and phenylalanine included. Only the CDR3 part of the read is kept: 48 bases, read in frame from the first base. Reading the germline V gene (reference sequence) gives CDR1 LNHDA and CDR2 SQIVND. Libraries were prepared through PCR. TCR sequencing of DNA from cultured CD4+ T cells used the Oncomine TCR Beta short-read assay at the Johns Hopkins FTIC core. The QIAamp micro DNA kit was used to extract genomic DNA from the cultured CD4+ T cells. The Oncomine TCR Beta libraries from cultured CD4+ T cells were pooled using unique dual indexes and then sequenced on an Illumina iSeq 100. In the original analysis: Non-productive sequences were filtered out, and CDR3s that did not start with C, did not end with F or W, or were shorter than 7 amino acids were discarded. Antigen-specific clonotypes were identified with the MANAFEST web application by comparing peptide-stimulated wells with reference and other culture wells. An FDR below 0.05, an odds ratio above 5, and a productive frequency above 0.1% in at least two of three replicate wells were required for clones to be considered positive. A clonotype counted as cross-reactive if it showed significant expansion both in the SARS-CoV-2 spike wells and in at least one common cold coronavirus spike condition. CDR3 homology was assessed with Levenshtein distances (stringdist) and unrooted phylogenetic trees (ape) in R version 3.6.1. Starting from the raw public reads, TCRdb applied fastp trimming at Q25, assembled clones with MiXCR and retained in-frame beta chains. Rows merge per CDR3 protein into single entries with the most common DNA and genes. Here the V and J calls rest on TCRdb's processing, not on the authors' analysis. This sample comprises 4,000 to 5,000 distinct CDR3 sequences, 21% of them detected only once. Around 21% of the sample lies in the top ten.

This sample is drawn from a study of vaccination and CD4 T cells after COVID-19 (dated by TCRdb to between 2022 and 2023). Context from the whole study: SARS-CoV-2 positivity had been established in the convalescent patients by nasal swab PCR, and mild disease was recorded in roughly ten of these patients and severe disease in one. Six males and four females were included in the convalescent cohort, with two Hispanic individuals, seven Caucasians, two Asians and one multiracial person represented. Two doses of either the Pfizer-BioNTech BNT162b2 vaccine (n=8) or the Moderna mRNA-1273 vaccine (n=2) were administered to participants. Post-COVID blood samples were collected from convalescent patients a median of roughly 100 days after diagnosis, with a range of roughly 30 to 170 days. Post-vaccine blood samples were obtained a median of around 67 days after the second vaccine dose, with a range of roughly 12 to 250 days. The cultures were stimulated with overlapping spike peptide pools from SARS-CoV-2 and from the common cold coronaviruses HCoV-NL63, HCoV-OC43 and HCoV-229E. As controls, cultures received a CEFX viral epitope pool (the positive control), an HIV-1 Nef peptide pool (the negative control), or no peptide at all. In approximately ten COVID-19 convalescent patients and a handful of infection-naive healthy vaccine recipients, the spike-specific CD4+ TCR repertoire before mRNA vaccination was compared with the repertoire after mRNA vaccination.

Findings and caveats that apply to the study as a whole: Of the vaccine-specific clones in convalescent patients, 304 of 307, or nearly all, reacted only to SARS-CoV-2 spike and did not cross-react with common cold coronaviruses. In convalescent patients, a median roughly 87% of post-vaccine SARS-CoV-2-reactive clones were detected only after vaccination, and vaccine-specific priming was suggested by this finding. Although the median number of SARS-CoV-2-reactive clonotypes went up from around 20 after infection to 35 to 40 after vaccination, the increase was not significant. Relatively few convalescent patients were included in the study, and early timepoints after natural infection were not analyzed.

The source is a human donor who had recovered from COVID-19. The V gene is TRBV19 and the J gene is TRBJ1-5; the D gene is not confidently resolved. The specimen sequenced was CD4+ T cells from blood, cultured in vitro. The CDR3: CASSMTLGYGNQPQHF. The DNA sequence reads TGTGCCAGTAGTATGACTTTAGGGTATGGGAATCAGCCCCAGCATTTT. The CDR3 plus the reference TRBV19 and TRBJ1-5 genes for the other parts give the full variable domain: DGGITQSPKYLFRKEGQNVTLSCEQNLNHDAMYWYRQDPGQGLRLIYYSQIVNDFQKGDIAEGYSVSREKKESFPLTVTSAQKNPTAFYLCASSMTLGYGNQPQHFGDGTRLSIL.